Listed here are 4 T cell receptor beta chains from one sample, sequenced in a study of blood T cell repertoires in COVID-19. Sequenced by immunoSEQ multiplex PCR; TCRdb stores in-frame clones only, minus some. The sample records 250,000 to 300,000 clones, about 88% being singletons. Sequenced input: PBMCs or T cells enriched from blood (not recorded which). The receptor set was obtained from a man aged 30 to 45 with acute COVID-19.

This clone was counted only a few times. The V call is TRBV6-5, the J call TRBJ2-5, with D possibly matching TRBD1 (5 bases). V gave up 6 bases and J gave up 4 bases, with 6 bases separating them. The CDR3 has 11 residues. Germline V CDR1 and CDR2: MNHEY, SVGAGI. CDR3 in DNA: TGTGCCAGCAGCAGGGTAGAGACCCAGTACTTC. It translates to CASSRVETQYF.

In its sample, this clone was seen once. The chain combines TRBV6-5 with TRBJ2-2, with 7 positions matching TRBD2. The junction had 2 bases not matched to a gene; V was cut back by 4 bases and J by 3 bases. The V gene's germline CDR1 is MNHEY and CDR2 SVGAGI. There are 14 residues in the CDR3. The CDR3 bases are TGTGCCAGCAGTTCCCTAGCGGACACCGGGGAGCTGTTTTTT. Protein product: CASSSLADTGELFF.

The chain uses TRBV29-1 and TRBJ1-5; D possibly corresponds to TRBD1 (5 bases). Looked up from germline, CDR1 is SQVTM and CDR2 is ANQGSEA. The V gene lost 6 bases and the J gene lost 3 bases, with 12 bases spanning the gap. CDR3 length equals 13 residues. CDR3 in DNA: TGCAGCGTCCGGCGGGGGGACAATCAGCCCCAGCATTTT. Encoded protein: CSVRRGDNQPQHF. Using reference TRBV29-1 and TRBJ1-5 for the parts outside the CDR3, the full variable domain is SAVISQKPSRDICQRGTSLTIQCQVDSQVTMMFWYRQQPGQSLTLIATANQGSEATYESGFVIDKFPISRPNLTFSTLTVSNMSPEDSSIYLCSVRRGDNQPQHFGDGTRLSIL.

This clone was recorded once. The chain couples TRBV29-1 to TRBJ1-1; TRBD1 aligns across 8 bases. The CDR3 extends over 14 amino acids. The V gene end was trimmed by 3 bases and the J gene end by 0 bases; junction bases not matched to a gene: 3. Germline CDR1 is SQVTM and CDR2 is ANQGSEA. As DNA, the CDR3 is TGCAGCGTTGACCCGGACAGGGTGAACACTGAAGCTTTCTTT. It codes for CSVDPDRVNTEAFF.